These T cell receptor beta chains were read from a single sample in a study of cytomegalovirus exposure and HLA in healthy donors. Clones were sequenced by immunoSEQ multiplex PCR, and TCRdb holds only the in-frame ones, with some missing. Of under 200,000 clones listed, 55% to 70% were seen once; the top ten hold 2.5% to 3%. Specimen: PBMCs. The receptors were gathered from a woman aged 40 to 49 in good health and CMV-seropositive. Each CDR3 is given with its conserved first and last residue. D genes are given only for firm matches. Size is omitted from some rows. Given values are once, few, many or a class for expanded clones.

d_call: -
clone_size: -
j_call: TRBJ1-2
v_call: TRBV19
cdr3_nt: TGTGCCAGTAGTACCCCGGGATCCTATGGCTACACCTTC
cdr3_aa: CASSTPGSYGYTF

d_call: -
clone_size: -
j_call: TRBJ2-7
v_call: TRBV7-9
cdr3_nt: TGTGCCAGCAGCTTAGGCGGGACCCCCTACGAGCAGTACTTC
cdr3_aa: CASSLGGTPYEQYF

d_call: TRBD2
clone_size: once
j_call: TRBJ2-3
v_call: TRBV7-9
cdr3_nt: TGTGCCAGCAGCCGCCGGGGGACTAGCGGGAGCACAGATACGCAGTATTTT
cdr3_aa: CASSRRGTSGSTDTQYF

d_call: -
clone_size: few
j_call: TRBJ1-2
v_call: TRBV5-6
cdr3_nt: TGTGCCAGCAGTACCCTTGGGGGCTCTCTCTATGGCTACACCTTC
cdr3_aa: CASSTLGGSLYGYTF

d_call: -
clone_size: -
j_call: TRBJ1-1
v_call: TRBV25-1
cdr3_nt: TGTGCCAGCAGTGAATCGTCAGGGAAGATTTCTGAAGCTTTCTTT
cdr3_aa: CASSESSGKISEAFF

d_call: -
clone_size: -
j_call: TRBJ1-4
v_call: TRBV4-3
cdr3_nt: TGCGCCAGCAGCCCGGAGGGGGGGCGCGGGTTGGAAAAACTGTTTTTT
cdr3_aa: CASSPEGGRGLEKLFF

d_call: -
clone_size: -
j_call: TRBJ2-5
v_call: TRBV20-1
cdr3_nt: TGCAGTGGCAGGGGCGAGACCCAGTACTTC
cdr3_aa: CSGRGETQYF

d_call: -
clone_size: few
j_call: TRBJ1-1
v_call: TRBV5-1
cdr3_nt: TGCGCCAGCAGCTTGGAAGCGGGGCTGAACACTGAAGCTTTCTTT
cdr3_aa: CASSLEAGLNTEAFF

d_call: TRBD2
clone_size: -
j_call: TRBJ2-5
v_call: TRBV7-2
cdr3_nt: TGTGCCAGCAGCTTTGTAGCGGGAGTTGGCGAGACCCAGTACTTC
cdr3_aa: CASSFVAGVGETQYF

d_call: TRBD2
clone_size: few
j_call: TRBJ2-1
v_call: TRBV27
cdr3_nt: TGTGCCAGCAGTTGGGGACTAGCGGGAGGTCTCAATGAGCAGTTCTTC
cdr3_aa: CASSWGLAGGLNEQFF

d_call: TRBD2
clone_size: once
j_call: TRBJ2-5
v_call: TRBV14
cdr3_nt: TGTGCCAGCAGTAGGGGACTAGCAGAGACCCAGTACTTC
cdr3_aa: CASSRGLAETQYF

d_call: TRBD1
clone_size: -
j_call: TRBJ1-2
v_call: TRBV7-2
cdr3_nt: TGTGCCAGCAGACTTACAGGGGTATTAAACTATGGCTACACCTTC
cdr3_aa: CASRLTGVLNYGYTF

d_call: TRBD1
clone_size: few
j_call: TRBJ2-7
v_call: TRBV6-6
cdr3_nt: TGTGCCAGCAGTTACGGGGACAGCTCCTACGAGCAGTACTTC
cdr3_aa: CASSYGDSSYEQYF